These 23 T cell receptor beta chains were sequenced from one sample in a study of cytomegalovirus exposure and HLA in healthy donors. PCR primers comprised 60 Vbeta and 13 Jbeta primers. Method: immunoSEQ multiplex PCR; TCRdb's copy keeps in-frame clones and lacks some. This table has 150,000 or so clones, 60% to 80% appearing once. Input material: PBMCs. The source is a male donor in good health and CMV-seronegative.

This clone was seen a handful of times. A much bigger clone sits one base away, suggesting this may be a read error. Other DNA variants within this sample encode the same CDR3. This rearrangement joins TRBV4-1 to TRBJ2-2; D call uncertain. V was clipped by 1 base and J by 0 bases, with 9 bases between them. CDR1 and CDR2 (germline): MGHRA, YSYEKL. The CDR3 totals 16 residues. The CDR3 DNA follows: TGCGCCAGCAGCCAAGTTCAGGATACGAACACCGGGGAGCTGTTTTTT. This gives the protein CASSQVQDTNTGELFF.

In this sample, this clone turned up once. The CDR3 is CASSLQFGATNYGYTF. Written as DNA, the CDR3 is TGTGCCAGCAGTTTACAATTTGGGGCAACTAACTATGGCTACACCTTC. The chain couples TRBV27 to TRBJ1-2; D might be TRBD1 (5 bases). There are 16 residues in the CDR3. Looked up from germline, CDR1 is MNHEY and CDR2 is SMNVEV (reference sequence). V shed 2 bases and J shed 0 bases, with 13 bases lying between them.

J is TRBJ2-2 and V is TRBV7-8; 9 nucleotides align to TRBD1. Germline V lookup: CDR1 SGHVS, CDR2 FQNEAQ. Germline trimming cut 5 bases from V and 4 bases from J; bases unmatched to any gene: 5. The CDR3 contains 15 residues. CDR3 protein: CASSRDRVRTGELFF. Here the CDR3 DNA reads TGTGCCAGCAGCCGGGACAGGGTTCGCACCGGGGAGCTGTTTTTT.

This clone was picked up one time. This chain connects TRBV28 to TRBJ1-5; D may be TRBD1 (6 bases). The V and J ends lost 5 bases and 9 bases respectively, with 20 bases between them. The CDR3 extends over 15 amino acids. Germline values: CDR1 MDHEN, CDR2 SYDVKM. The CDR3, as DNA: TGTGCCAGCAGTCTCTCGACAGGAGCTCCTAGGCCCCAGCATTTT. This sequence encodes CASSLSTGAPRPQHF.

J is TRBJ2-1 and V is TRBV10-2, with D possibly matching TRBD2 (6 bases). Trimming removed 2 bases from V and 6 bases from J, with 8 bases in between. The germline V gene encodes CDR1 WSHSY and CDR2 SAAADI. This CDR3 comprises 13 residues. CDR3 sequence reads: CASSETSRNEQFF. CDR3 coding DNA: TGCGCCAGCAGTGAGACTAGCCGCAATGAGCAGTTCTTC.

The rearrangement uses TRBV7-2 and TRBJ2-5, with 8 bases fitting TRBD1. The trim removed 3 bases at V and 3 bases at J, leaving 3 bases unmatched. This CDR3 has 14 residues. Germline values: CDR1 SGHTA, CDR2 FQGNSA. This CDR3 is CASSFDRGKETQYF. In DNA, the CDR3 is TGTGCCAGCAGCTTTGACAGGGGAAAAGAGACCCAGTACTTC.

The rearrangement uses TRBV15 and TRBJ1-1; TRBD1 is a possible D gene (5 bases). Germline assignment: CDR1 LNHNV and CDR2 YYDKDF (reference sequence). The V and J ends lost 10 bases and 1 base respectively, with 13 bases between them. The CDR3 has 13 amino acids. The CDR3 spells CASQGRRNTEAFF. As DNA, the CDR3 is TGTGCCAGCCAGGGCAGGAGGAACACTGAAGCTTTCTTT.

V and J are TRBV4-2 and TRBJ2-1, with D possibly TRBD2 on 5 matching bases. V lost 0 bases and J lost 8, with 14 bases in between. CDR1 and CDR2 from the germline V gene are LGHNA and YNFKEQ. CDR3 length: 15 residues. CDR3 bases: TGTGCCAGCAGCCAAGAAACGGGCAGCGGCGATGAGCAGTTCTTC. It is translated as CASSQETGSGDEQFF.

This clone showed up just once. The chain recombines TRBV28 with TRBJ2-1; perhaps TRBD2 as D (5 bases). With 4 bases removed from V and 7 bases from J, the gap between germline ends came to 5 bases. Germline assignment: CDR1 MDHEN and CDR2 SYDVKM. The CDR3 loop spans 11 amino acids. This chain's CDR3 is CASSSGNEQFF. The CDR3 DNA follows: TGTGCCAGCAGTTCGGGGAATGAGCAGTTCTTC. Complete variable domain (other parts from reference TRBV28 and TRBJ2-1): DVKVTQSSRYLVKRTGEKVFLECVQDMDHENMFWYRQDPGLGLRLIYFSYDVKMKEKGDIPEGYSVSREKKERFSLILESASTNQTSMYLCASSSGNEQFFGPGTRLTVL.

The chain has TRBV15 and TRBJ2-3; the D is unclear. V lost 3 bases to trimming and J lost 3 bases, with 10 bases between them. This CDR3 has 14 amino acids. Germline CDR1 reads LNHNV; CDR2 reads YYDKDF (reference sequence). Written as DNA, the CDR3 is TGTGCCACCAGCAGTGTCCGCAGAACAGATACGCAGTATTTT. The encoded protein is CATSSVRRTDTQYF.

The chain has TRBV4-1 and TRBJ2-7; 9 nucleotides align to TRBD1. With V trimmed by 4 bases and J by 1 base, 8 bases remained unmatched. The CDR3 has 16 residues. The germline V gene has CDR1 MGHRA and CDR2 YSYEKL. In DNA, the CDR3 is TGCGCCAGCAGCCTCAAACAGGGACAGGGATCCTACGAGCAGTACTTC. Translated, it gives CASSLKQGQGSYEQYF.

The chain carries TRBV5-1 and TRBJ2-5; 11 bases line up with TRBD2. CDR3 size: 15 residues. Germline CDR1 is SGHRS and CDR2 is YFSETQ. V lost 6 bases, J lost 4 bases, and 8 bases stayed unmatched. The CDR3 protein is CASISSGRNGETQYF. The DNA of the CDR3 is TGCGCCAGCATCTCTAGCGGGAGGAATGGAGAGACCCAGTACTTC.

The chain combines TRBV7-2 with TRBJ2-7; the match to TRBD2 covers 7 bases. Germline V CDR1 and CDR2: SGHTA, FQGNSA. With 4 bases clipped from V and 10 bases from J, the junction kept 7 bases outside the gene matches. The length of the CDR3 is 12 residues. CDR3 residues: CASSSPSGGQYF. For the CDR3, the DNA is TGTGCCAGCAGCTCCCCCTCGGGGGGTCAGTACTTC.

The chain has TRBV7-8 and TRBJ1-5; D gene uncertain. V was cut by 0 bases and J by 0 bases, with 9 bases left in between. Germline V gives CDR1 SGHVS, CDR2 FQNEAQ. The CDR3 runs to 16 residues. CDR3 loop: CASSLAAKTSNQPQHF. The CDR3 coding sequence is TGTGCCAGCAGCTTAGCCGCGAAAACTAGCAATCAGCCCCAGCATTTT. The whole variable domain, remainder taken from reference TRBV7-8 and TRBJ1-5, is GAGVSQSPRYKVAKRGQDVALRCDPISGHVSLFWYQQALGQGPEFLTYFQNEAQLDKSGLPSDRFFAERPEGSVSTLKIQRTQQEDSAVYLCASSLAAKTSNQPQHFGDGTRLSIL.

The rearrangement links TRBV5-6 to TRBJ2-1, with D tentatively TRBD1 (6 bases). The CDR3 covers 15 residues. Between the trimmed V and J ends, which lost 3 bases and 4 bases, there was a span of 14 bases. Germline V CDR1 and CDR2: SGHDT, YYEEEE. DNA for the CDR3: TGTGCCAGCAGCTATCGACAGGCGGGTTACAATGAGCAGTTCTTC. Its protein is CASSYRQAGYNEQFF.

This clone has just a few counts. V usage is TRBV7-6 and J usage is TRBJ1-3; D might be TRBD1 (5 bases). Deletions cut 1 base from V and 0 bases from J, with 10 bases between. The CDR3 has 16 residues. Germline V gene data show CDR1 as SGHVS and CDR2 as FNYEAQ. The CDR3 protein is CASSLGQLSSGNTIYF. The CDR3 nucleotides are TGTGCCAGCAGCTTAGGACAGCTTTCCTCTGGAAACACCATATATTTT.

This clone turned up a few times. The CDR3 loop reads CATRGANTEAFF. CDR3 coding DNA: TGTGCCACCCGGGGGGCGAACACTGAAGCTTTCTTT. The gene calls are TRBV6-1 and TRBJ1-1, with a possible D match to TRBD1 (6 bases). V was shortened by 10 bases and J by 1 base, with 10 bases between the two germline ends. Looked up from germline, CDR1 is MNHNS and CDR2 is SASEGT. CDR3 size: 12 residues.

The V call is TRBV6-6, the J call TRBJ2-1; 10 bases are a match to TRBD2. V shed 2 bases and J 6 bases; nucleotides not matched to a gene: 7. This CDR3 has 16 residues. Per germline, CDR1 MNHNY and CDR2 SVGAGI (reference sequence). The CDR3, as DNA: TGTGCCAGCAGTTACCCGGCAAGCGGGGGGGCCAATGAGCAGTTCTTC. It codes for CASSYPASGGANEQFF.

CDR3 protein: CASRGQGRDEQFF. The CDR3 nucleotides read TGTGCCAGCAGGGGACAGGGGCGAGATGAGCAGTTCTTC. The rearrangement joins TRBV2 to TRBJ2-1, with 10 bases matching TRBD1. This CDR3 has 13 amino acids. Losses at the gene ends were 6 bases for V and 8 bases for J; bases not matched to a gene: 4. Germline-derived CDR1 and CDR2 are SNHLY and FYNNEI.

The chain uses TRBV5-4 and TRBJ2-1; TRBD1 matches at 9 bases. Trimming took 6 bases from V and 7 from J; bases not matched to a gene: 14. Germline CDR1 is SGHNT and CDR2 is YYREEE (reference sequence). This CDR3 is built from 16 residues. The CDR3 DNA reads TGTGCCAGCAAATCAAACATGGACAGGGGTTTGAATGAGCAGTTCTTC. This translates into CASKSNMDRGLNEQFF.

The chain recombines TRBV6-5 with TRBJ2-1; possibly TRBD2 for D (5 bases). The CDR3 consists of 13 residues. Germline loops: CDR1 MNHEY, CDR2 SVGAGI. Trimming took off 5 bases at V and 7 bases at J, with 12 bases between the two ends. Here the CDR3 DNA reads TGTGCCAGCAGTCCCATCCGCGGGAATGAGCAGTTCTTC. As protein: CASSPIRGNEQFF.

This clone was found a few times. The chain uses TRBV28 and TRBJ1-6; TRBD1 matches at 7 bases. Germline lookup yields CDR1 MDHEN and CDR2 SYDVKM. The J segment lost 8 bases and the V segment lost 6 bases, leaving 13 bases of the junction unmatched. The CDR3 has 16 residues. The CDR3 loop is CASSVWPGQQYSPLHF. The CDR3 DNA sequence: TGTGCCAGCAGCGTCTGGCCGGGACAGCAATATTCACCCCTCCACTTT.

The chain links TRBV7-3 to TRBJ1-1; a possible D gene is TRBD1 (6 bases). The V and J ends lost 5 bases and 1 base respectively, with 20 bases between them. Germline V gene sequence: CDR1 SGHTA, CDR2 FQGTGA. The CDR3 contains 17 residues. The CDR3 sequence is CASSQNPRDKGNTEAFF. CDR3 DNA: TGTGCCAGCAGCCAAAACCCCCGGGACAAAGGGAACACTGAAGCTTTCTTT.